This T cell receptor beta chain was captured by sequencing in a study of OX40 agonist ivuxolimab in advanced cancers. Study at large: An agonistic human IgG2 monoclonal antibody against OX40 (CD134) was given.

Patients were ineligible given autoimmune disease history or systemic immunosuppression. CDR3 length: 12 amino acids. Germline CDR1 is SNHLY and CDR2 is FYNNEI. The V end was cut by 7 bases, the J end by 6 bases, with 13 bases between. Method: immunoSEQ multiplex PCR; TCRdb's copy keeps in-frame clones and lacks some. The data contain 50,000 to 65,000 clones, 85% to 90% of them seen just once; the ten biggest clones take up over 0.65%. Study-level findings and limits: In the 0.1 to 3.0 mg/kg range, CD4+ and CD8+ blood T cells had expanded clonally by week 6.

This clone was seen only once. What it recognizes is unknown. The sequencing used CD4+ or CD8+ T cells sorted from blood, collected in a trial of the OX40 agonist ivuxolimab. This sequence was found in an adult with an advanced solid tumor such as melanoma, head and neck, liver or kidney cancer. This sequence joins TRBV2 and TRBJ2-7; TRBD1 is a possible D gene (6 bases). CDR3 in DNA: TGTGCCAGCAACATACAGGGCAGCGAGCAGTACTTC. Its translation is CASNIQGSEQYF.